Listed here are 22 T cell receptor beta chains from one sample, sequenced in a study of vaccination and CD4 T cells after COVID-19. Treatment defined: approximately nine-day PBMC culture with coronavirus spike peptide pools or control peptides (ViraFEST assay). Sequencing of the DNA from cultured CD4+ T cells was carried out with the Oncomine TCR Beta short-read assay. TCRdb called the PCR reads again in MiXCR, with one record for every CDR3 protein. The data hold approximately 21,000 distinct CDR3 sequences, with around 50% observed a single time. Their cognate antigens are unknown. Sequencing was carried out using CD4+ T cells from blood, cultured in vitro. The receptors here all came from a human donor who had recovered from COVID-19.

The chain couples TRBV12-3 or TRBV12-4 to TRBJ2-7, with 14 bases identical to TRBD2. The CDR3 is 18 amino acids. The trim removed 6 bases at V and 1 base at J, leaving 11 bases unmatched. The chain's CDR3 is CASSSIAGLAGVSYEQYF. CDR3 bases: TGTGCCAGCAGCAGCATAGCGGGACTAGCGGGAGTATCCTACGAGCAGTACTTC.

The V call is TRBV7-8, the J call TRBJ2-3; 8 bases map to TRBD1. Germline V gene data show CDR1 as SGHVS and CDR2 as FQNEAQ. Trimming took 0 bases from V and 4 from J; bases not matched to a gene: 12. The CDR3 contains 18 residues. The CDR3 coding sequence is TGTGCCAGCAGCTTAGCGGGGGGTAGCAGGGGGCTGGCAGATACGCAGTATTTT. Its translation: CASSLAGGSRGLADTQYF.

There are a few counts of this clonotype. V is TRBV19 and J is TRBJ2-1; TRBD1 matches 8 bases. The CDR3 is 12 residues long. The V segment lost 5 bases and the J segment 9 bases; nucleotides outside the gene matches: 3. In germline, CDR1 is LNHDA, CDR2 SQIVND (reference sequence). CDR3 loop: CASSPGGGEQFF. In nucleotides, the CDR3 is TGTGCCAGTAGTCCAGGGGGCGGTGAGCAGTTCTTC.

The V and J genes are TRBV10-3 and TRBJ1-1; D not resolved. Germline V gene data show CDR1 as ENHRY and CDR2 as SYGVKD. Deletions cut 10 bases from V and 1 base from J, with 13 bases between. The CDR3 loop spans 13 amino acids. CDR3 amino acids: CATQFRENTEAFF. The CDR3 nucleotides read TGTGCCACCCAATTTCGTGAGAACACTGAAGCTTTCTTT.

The chain joins TRBV2 to TRBJ1-1; D call uncertain. Germline V gene lookup returns CDR1 SNHLY and CDR2 FYNNEI. The V gene lost 4 bases and the J gene lost 4 bases, with 10 bases spanning the gap. CDR3 length: 13 amino acids. The CDR3 DNA reads as TGTGCCAGCAGTGTCGAGGCCGCCACTGAAGCTTTCTTT. Its protein product is CASSVEAATEAFF.

This clonotype was picked up a small number of times. V and J are TRBV10-1 and TRBJ2-5; D not certain. The CDR3 is 12 amino acids. Trimming shortened V by 0 bases and J by 5 bases, and 4 bases separated the two germline ends. CDR1 and CDR2 from the germline V gene are WNHNN and SYGVQD (reference sequence). For the CDR3, the DNA is TGCGCCAGCAGTGAGTCGAGGGAGACCCAGTACTTC. Translation gives CASSESRETQYF.

This clonotype has just one count. The V call is TRBV10-3, the J call TRBJ1-2; unclear D gene. Germline CDR1 is ENHRY and CDR2 is SYGVKD. This CDR3 has 14 residues. V lost 2 bases, J lost 6 bases, and 13 bases lay in between. The CDR3 bases are TGTGCCATCAGTGAGGGGCTAGGGAAGAATGGCTACACCTTC. It translates to CAISEGLGKNGYTF.

V and J are TRBV24-1 and TRBJ2-5, with unresolved D. Germline V gives CDR1 KGHDR, CDR2 SFDVKD. Trimming cost V 1 base and J 5 bases, with 4 bases left between them. This CDR3 is built from 12 residues. CDR3 nucleotides: TGTGCCACCAGTGATTTCGGTGAGACCCAGTACTTC. This gives the protein CATSDFGETQYF.

V usage is TRBV19 and J usage is TRBJ2-7; no firm D call. V shed 1 base and J shed 1 base, with 8 bases lying between them. CDR3 length equals 14 residues. Per the germline V gene, CDR1 is LNHDA and CDR2 is SQIVND (reference sequence). The CDR3 reads CASSIAGISYEQYF. CDR3 nucleotide sequence: TGTGCCAGTAGTATAGCCGGCATTTCCTACGAGCAGTACTTC.

This clonotype has a single count. V gene TRBV20-1 combines with J gene TRBJ2-7, with 12 nucleotides matching TRBD1. The length of the CDR3 is 15 residues. Germline values: CDR1 DFQATT, CDR2 SNEGSKA (reference sequence). Germline trimming cut 0 bases from V and 5 bases from J; bases unmatched to any gene: 5. The CDR3 is CSARDSGQGANEQYF. The CDR3 DNA follows: TGCAGTGCTAGAGATTCGGGACAGGGGGCCAACGAGCAGTACTTC.

This chain's CDR3 is CASSPTGLASGANVLTF. The CDR3 region has the DNA TGCGCCAGCAGCCCTACGGGACTAGCTTCTGGGGCCAACGTCCTGACTTTC. The rearrangement links TRBV4-1 to TRBJ2-6; 9 nucleotides line up with TRBD2. Unmatched junction bases numbered 5, after V lost 4 bases and J lost 1 base. The CDR3 is made up of 17 amino acids. Germline V gives CDR1 MGHRA, CDR2 YSYEKL.

The rearrangement joins TRBV5-4 to TRBJ1-6; D is ambiguous. The germline V and J ends were trimmed by 0 bases and 10 bases, with 14 bases remaining between them. Germline-derived CDR1 and CDR2 are SGHNT and YYREEE (reference sequence). This CDR3 has 15 amino acids. The CDR3 loop reads CASSLEDFEGSPLHF. The CDR3 DNA follows: TGTGCCAGCAGCTTGGAGGACTTTGAAGGATCACCCCTCCACTTT.

The J gene is TRBJ1-6, the V gene TRBV7-2, with 9 bases lining up with TRBD1. V was clipped by 5 bases and J by 6 bases; unmatched bases: 5. The V gene's germline CDR1 is SGHTA and CDR2 FQGNSA. The CDR3 has 15 amino acids. The CDR3 nucleotides are TGTGCCAGCAGCCAGGACAGGGGAATTAATTCACCCCTCCACTTT. It encodes CASSQDRGINSPLHF.

The J gene is TRBJ1-1, the V gene TRBV6-5; the match to TRBD1 covers 8 bases. In germline, CDR1 is MNHEY, CDR2 SVGAGI. Losses at the gene ends were 2 bases for V and 4 bases for J; bases not matched to a gene: 9. The CDR3 has 16 amino acids. The CDR3 reads CASSYRDRLRGTEAFF. CDR3 coding DNA: TGTGCCAGCAGTTACAGGGACAGGCTGCGGGGCACTGAAGCTTTCTTT.

The gene calls are TRBV29-1 and TRBJ2-2; 7 nucleotides match TRBD1. The CDR3 is made up of 13 amino acids. V shed 7 bases, J shed 3 bases, and the junction held 5 bases outside the gene matches. Per germline, CDR1 SQVTM and CDR2 ANQGSEA. This CDR3 is CSGGTEYTGELFF. In DNA, the CDR3 is TGCAGCGGGGGGACAGAATACACCGGGGAGCTGTTTTTT.

The chain employs TRBV20-1 and TRBJ1-1; maybe TRBD1 (5 bases). Germline CDR1 reads DFQATT; CDR2 reads SNEGSKA (reference sequence). Between the trimmed V and J ends, which lost 8 bases and 4 bases, there was a span of 11 bases. The CDR3 has 11 residues. Here the CDR3 DNA reads TGCAGTACCGACGGGGGCACTGAAGCTTTCTTT. It translates to CSTDGGTEAFF.

The chain employs TRBV11-2 and TRBJ1-2; possibly TRBD1 for D (5 bases). CDR3 length: 17 residues. In germline, CDR1 is SGHAT, CDR2 FQNNGV. The ends were cut back, 1 base at V and 3 bases at J, with 18 bases in the middle. The DNA for the CDR3 is TGTGCCAGCAGCTTAGGTGTGTGGGGCAGGGTACACTATGGCTACACCTTC. Translation: CASSLGVWGRVHYGYTF.

The chain uses TRBV7-9 and TRBJ1-2; 7 bases match TRBD1. Germline lookup yields CDR1 SEHNR and CDR2 FQNEAQ (reference sequence). This CDR3 is built from 15 residues. V lost 1 base and J lost 1; bases outside the gene matches: 3. Written as DNA, the CDR3 is TGTGCCAGCAGCTTAGGACAGGGACTTAACTATGGCTACACCTTC. This encodes CASSLGQGLNYGYTF.

The sample holds a few counts of this clonotype. CDR3 sequence reads: CASSLSGGAVAFF. The CDR3, as DNA: TGTGCCAGCAGCTTATCAGGGGGCGCGGTCGCTTTCTTT. The chain employs TRBV5-8 and TRBJ1-1, with 8 positions matching TRBD1. V was pared by 2 bases and J by 11 bases, with 8 bases of the junction left unmatched. The V gene's germline CDR1 is SGHTS and CDR2 YDEGEE. The CDR3 covers 13 residues.

Only a few counts were recorded for this clonotype. V gene TRBV6-2 or TRBV6-3 combines with J gene TRBJ2-4, with 9 bases matching TRBD1. V shed 2 bases, J shed 3 bases, and the junction held 17 bases outside the gene matches. The CDR3 sequence is 20 residues long. Per germline, CDR1 MNHEY and CDR2 SVGEGT. CDR3 in DNA: TGTGCCAGCAGTTACCCACGATGGACAGGGGACTCTCAAGACAAAAACATTCAGTACTTC. Protein sequence: CASSYPRWTGDSQDKNIQYF.

This clonotype was detected only a few times. The chain couples TRBV28 to TRBJ1-1; 8 bases are a match to TRBD1. J was trimmed by 9 bases and V by 2 bases; bases with no gene match: 8. In germline, CDR1 is MDHEN, CDR2 SYDVKM. There are 14 residues in the CDR3. As DNA, the CDR3 is TGTGCCAGCAGTTTACCTTCGACAGGGGTGAAAGCTTTCTTT. As protein: CASSLPSTGVKAFF.

This clonotype was seen more than once but under ten times. The chain employs TRBV7-9 and TRBJ2-7, with 7 bases lining up with TRBD1. Germline CDR1 SEHNR, CDR2 FQNEAQ (reference sequence). The CDR3 consists of 14 residues. V lost 3 bases and J lost 1; bases outside the gene matches: 3. The CDR3 loop reads CASSFQGESYEQYF. DNA of the CDR3: TGTGCCAGCAGCTTCCAGGGGGAGTCCTACGAGCAGTACTTC.